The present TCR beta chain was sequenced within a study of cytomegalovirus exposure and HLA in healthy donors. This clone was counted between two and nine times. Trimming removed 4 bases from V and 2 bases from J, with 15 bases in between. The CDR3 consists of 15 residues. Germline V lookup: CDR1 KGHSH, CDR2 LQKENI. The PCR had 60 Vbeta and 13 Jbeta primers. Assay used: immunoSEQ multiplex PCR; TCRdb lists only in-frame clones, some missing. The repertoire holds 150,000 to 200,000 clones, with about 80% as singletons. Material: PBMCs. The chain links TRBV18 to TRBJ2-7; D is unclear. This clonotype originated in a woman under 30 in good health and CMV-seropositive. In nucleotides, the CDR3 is TGTGCCAGCTCACAATATTCCGGGTCTCCCTACGAGCAGTACTTC. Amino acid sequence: CASSQYSGSPYEQYF. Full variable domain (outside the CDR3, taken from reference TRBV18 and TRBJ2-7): NAGVMQNPRHLVRRRGQEARLRCSPMKGHSHVYWYRQLPEEGLKFMVYLQKENIIDESGMPKERFSAEFPKEGPSILRIQQVVRGDSAAYFCASSQYSGSPYEQYFGPGTRLTVT.